This TCR beta chain was retrieved from a study of blood T cells in healthy people across ages. Combining a sample-barcoded 5' primer with a J-beta primer mix, a second PCR ran for 7 to 11 cycles. TCRdb fed the 5' RACE reads into MiXCR, producing one record per CDR3 protein. The sample shows about 970,000 distinct CDR3 sequences, 45% to 60% of them seen only once. The sample holds a few counts of this clonotype. The TCR originated in an older woman in good health. Source material: blood.

The CDR3 DNA reads as TGTGCCAGCAGTTTCCTTGAGACAGCTAATACGCAGTATTTT. It is translated as CASSFLETANTQYF. This chain connects TRBV28 to TRBJ2-3; D is perhaps TRBD1 (5 bases). Germline lookup yields CDR1 MDHEN and CDR2 SYDVKM. V was clipped by 3 bases and J by 7 bases, with 14 bases between them. The CDR3 extends over 14 amino acids.